The sequence of this T cell receptor (beta chain) was determined in a study of beta chain features in type 1 diabetes. Notes on the study in general: Among all four CD4+ subsets, Type 1 diabetes patients had TCRB CDR3s that were moderately but significantly shorter. Shorter templates might be favored by PCR, and equally so in patients and in controls. Patients with type 1 diabetes carried fewer insertions and had more deletions at their VDJ junctions.

The CDR3 is 13 amino acids. The ends were cut back, 2 bases at V and 2 bases at J, with 7 bases in the middle. Germline CDR1 reads SGDLS; CDR2 reads YYNGEE. A word on this clone: Antigen unknown.

Investigators reverse transcribed all isolated RNA, so they sequenced expressed TCRB transcripts. Repertoires were generated with immunoSEQ multiplex PCR, while TCRdb's copy carries only in-frame clones and drops some. Of 300,000 or so clones in the sample, under 8.5% were seen once. Sorting based on CD45RO/CCR7/CD25/CD127/CD95/CD27 separated CD4+ naive, central memory, regulatory and stem cell-like memory cells. The genes are TRBV9 and TRBJ1-2; maybe TRBD1 (5 bases). Sample: central memory CD4+ T cells from blood. This receptor was identified in a woman between 18 and 30 years old in good health. The CDR3 loop reads CASSVGANYGYTF. Written as DNA, the CDR3 is TGTGCCAGCAGCGTCGGGGCGAACTATGGCTACACCTTC.